These T cell receptor beta chains were read from a single sample in a study of T cells in Graves' hyperthyroidism and ophthalmopathy. A single record per CDR3 protein comes from TCRdb applying MiXCR to the multiplex PCR reads. The sample lists around 530,000 distinct CDR3 sequences, 17% seen once, with around 17% in the top ten. Sequenced sample: blood. These receptors all stem from a woman between 18 and 29 years old with Graves' ophthalmopathy. Both conserved end residues are part of each CDR3. Each record gives: clone size, J gene, V gene, D gene, CDR3 protein, CDR3 DNA. A D gene is named only where the DNA matches it firmly. Size values are once, few and many counts, or a class for expanded clones, and some rows have none.

size: few; J: TRBJ1-1; V: TRBV7-2; D: .; CDR3: CASSLDQLKAFF; DNA: TGTGCCAGCAGCTTAGACCAACTAAAGGCTTTCTTT
size: .; J: TRBJ2-5; V: TRBV19; D: TRBD2; CDR3: CATQGGASGGGETQYF; DNA: TGTGCCACCCAGGGGGGGGCTAGCGGGGGCGGGGAGACCCAGTACTTC
size: few; J: TRBJ2-5; V: TRBV7-2; D: TRBD2; CDR3: CASSQVPAGGYETQYF; DNA: TGTGCCAGCAGTCAAGTCCCAGCGGGAGGGTACGAGACCCAGTACTTC
size: few; J: TRBJ1-4; V: TRBV7-9; D: TRBD1; CDR3: CASSSGTAGEKLFF; DNA: TGTGCCAGCAGCTCCGGGACAGCGGGGGAAAAACTGTTTTTT
size: many; J: TRBJ2-5; V: TRBV4-2; D: TRBD2; CDR3: CASSQEGGLAGAETQYF; DNA: TGTGCCAGCAGCCAAGAGGGGGGACTAGCGGGAGCAGAGACCCAGTACTTC
size: .; J: TRBJ1-5; V: TRBV28; D: .; CDR3: CASSFTGPNQPQHF; DNA: TGTGCCAGCAGTTTCACGGGGCCTAATCAGCCCCAGCATTTT
size: few; J: TRBJ2-1; V: TRBV27; D: .; CDR3: CASSARTDSSYNEQFF; DNA: TGTGCCAGCAGTGCCCGGACAGATAGCTCCTACAATGAGCAGTTCTTC
size: many; J: TRBJ2-5; V: TRBV7-3; D: TRBD1; CDR3: CASSQGQGALTQYF; DNA: TGTGCCAGCAGCCAGGGACAGGGGGCGCTTACCCAGTACTTC
size: few; J: TRBJ2-7; V: TRBV10-3; D: .; CDR3: CAISESGHYYEQYF; DNA: TGTGCCATCAGTGAGTCGGGACATTACTACGAGCAGTACTTC
size: .; J: TRBJ2-1; V: TRBV24-1; D: TRBD2; CDR3: CATSDQTSGGTNQFF; DNA: TGTGCCACCAGTGACCAGACTAGCGGGGGGACCAACCAGTTCTTC
size: .; J: TRBJ1-6; V: TRBV6-1; D: .; CDR3: CASSGQGYSPLHF; DNA: TGTGCCAGCAGTGGGCAGGGGTATTCACCCCTCCACTTT
size: many; J: TRBJ2-3; V: TRBV6-2/TRBV6-3; D: .; CDR3: CASSPLLDTQYF; DNA: TGTGCCAGCAGCCCACTCCTGGATACGCAGTATTTT
size: few; J: TRBJ2-3; V: TRBV11-1; D: .; CDR3: CASSLSPNPTDTQYF; DNA: TGTGCCAGCAGCTTAAGCCCAAACCCCACAGATACGCAGTATTTT
size: many; J: TRBJ2-1; V: TRBV29-1; D: TRBD2; CDR3: CSVKRGLAGGDEQFF; DNA: TGCAGCGTTAAGCGGGGACTAGCGGGAGGAGATGAGCAGTTCTTC
size: many; J: TRBJ1-1; V: TRBV6-1; D: TRBD1; CDR3: CASSLGTGAEAFF; DNA: TGTGCCAGCAGTCTCGGGACAGGGGCTGAAGCTTTCTTT
size: .; J: TRBJ1-3; V: TRBV5-6; D: .; CDR3: CASSHTLPGAGNTIYF; DNA: TGTGCCAGCAGCCACACCCTGCCAGGGGCGGGAAACACCATATATTTT
size: many; J: TRBJ1-3; V: TRBV18; D: .; CDR3: CASSPDENTIYF; DNA: TGTGCCAGCTCACCGGACGAAAACACCATATATTTT
size: many; J: TRBJ1-1; V: TRBV4-1; D: TRBD1; CDR3: CASSQATGTDTEAFF; DNA: TGCGCCAGCAGCCAAGCGACAGGGACGGACACTGAAGCTTTCTTT
size: many; J: TRBJ1-1; V: TRBV7-8; D: .; CDR3: CASSSDTGNTEAFF; DNA: TGTGCCAGCAGCTCCGATACAGGGAACACTGAAGCTTTCTTT
size: many; J: TRBJ1-6; V: TRBV30; D: TRBD1; CDR3: CAWSPGQESSPLHF; DNA: TGTGCCTGGAGTCCTGGACAGGAGAGTTCACCCCTCCACTTT
size: many; J: TRBJ2-7; V: TRBV28; D: TRBD2; CDR3: CASSLLYSGRHYEQYF; DNA: TGTGCCAGCAGTTTATTGTACAGCGGGAGGCACTACGAGCAGTACTTC
size: .; J: TRBJ2-7; V: TRBV5-1; D: TRBD2; CDR3: CASSLLAGLVSYEQYF; DNA: TGCGCCAGCAGCTTGTTGGCCGGACTAGTTTCCTACGAGCAGTACTTC
size: many; J: TRBJ1-2; V: TRBV7-3; D: TRBD1; CDR3: CASSLTGGHGYTF; DNA: TGTGCCAGCAGCTTAACAGGGGGCCATGGCTACACCTTC
size: many; J: TRBJ1-2; V: TRBV6-2/TRBV6-3; D: .; CDR3: CASGTDSTYGYTF; DNA: TGTGCCAGCGGAACCGACAGCACCTATGGCTACACCTTC
size: many; J: TRBJ2-7; V: TRBV28; D: TRBD1; CDR3: CATGWDRPPNEQYF; DNA: TGTGCCACCGGATGGGACAGACCTCCTAACGAGCAGTACTTC
size: few; J: TRBJ2-3; V: TRBV6-2/TRBV6-3; D: .; CDR3: CASSYRGPADTQYF; DNA: TGTGCCAGCAGTTACCGCGGACCCGCAGATACGCAGTATTTT
size: few; J: TRBJ1-1; V: TRBV7-7; D: .; CDR3: CASSPLRHRGAFF; DNA: TGTGCTAGCAGCCCTCTAAGGCATCGAGGAGCTTTCTTT
size: many; J: TRBJ1-1; V: TRBV7-8; D: TRBD1; CDR3: CASSLEQGMEAFF; DNA: TGTGCCAGCAGCTTAGAACAGGGGATGGAAGCTTTCTTT
size: .; J: TRBJ1-2; V: TRBV19; D: .; CDR3: CASSTWAVNYGYTF; DNA: TGTGCCAGTAGTACGTGGGCCGTAAACTATGGCTACACCTTC
size: few; J: TRBJ1-1; V: TRBV29-1; D: .; CDR3: CSVTDTNFQLAFF; DNA: TGCAGCGTTACAGACACCAATTTTCAATTAGCTTTCTTT
size: few; J: TRBJ1-2; V: TRBV28; D: .; CDR3: CASSFLSTYGYTF; DNA: TGTGCCAGCAGTTTTCTGTCTACCTATGGCTACACCTTC
size: many; J: TRBJ2-5; V: TRBV10-2; D: .; CDR3: CASSDEPQGWGETQYF; DNA: TGCGCCAGCAGTGATGAGCCCCAGGGTTGGGGGGAGACCCAGTACTTC
size: few; J: TRBJ2-7; V: TRBV2; D: .; CDR3: CASRPGRTYEQYF; DNA: TGTGCCAGCAGGCCGGGGAGGACCTACGAGCAGTACTTC
size: many; J: TRBJ2-7; V: TRBV10-3; D: .; CDR3: CAIGQGSSYEQYF; DNA: TGTGCCATCGGGCAGGGGAGCTCCTACGAGCAGTACTTC
size: .; J: TRBJ2-2; V: TRBV19; D: TRBD1; CDR3: CASSGTVGNTGELFF; DNA: TGTGCCAGTAGCGGGACAGTCGGGAACACCGGGGAGCTGTTTTTT
size: .; J: TRBJ1-1; V: TRBV29-1; D: .; CDR3: CSSPGQGRENTEAFF; DNA: TGCAGCTCCCCGGGGCAGGGGAGGGAGAACACTGAAGCTTTCTTT
size: few; J: TRBJ1-1; V: TRBV12-3/TRBV12-4; D: .; CDR3: CASVRLGGNTEAFF; DNA: TGTGCCAGCGTAAGACTTGGAGGCAACACTGAAGCTTTCTTT